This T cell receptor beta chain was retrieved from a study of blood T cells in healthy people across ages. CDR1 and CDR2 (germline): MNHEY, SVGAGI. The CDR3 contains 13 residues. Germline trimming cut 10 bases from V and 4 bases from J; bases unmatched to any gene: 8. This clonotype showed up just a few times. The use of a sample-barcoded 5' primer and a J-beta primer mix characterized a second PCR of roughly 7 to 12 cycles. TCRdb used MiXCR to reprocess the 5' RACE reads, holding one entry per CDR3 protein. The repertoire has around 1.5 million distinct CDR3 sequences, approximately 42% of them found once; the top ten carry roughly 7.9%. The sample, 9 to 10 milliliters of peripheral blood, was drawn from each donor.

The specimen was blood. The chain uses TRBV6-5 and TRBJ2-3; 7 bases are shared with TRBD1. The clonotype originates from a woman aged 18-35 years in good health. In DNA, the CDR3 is TGTGCCACAACAGGGGCGGATCCAGATACGCAGTATTTT. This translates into CATTGADPDTQYF.